What follows are 24 T cell receptor beta chains derived from one specimen sequenced in a study of vaccination effects on CD4 cells after COVID-19 (dated by TCRdb to between 2021 and 2024). The ViraFEST assay stimulated PBMC with viral peptide pools and then used TCR sequencing to identify antigen-specific CD4+ T cell clonotypes by expansion. After less than eleven days of culture, CD4+ T cells were isolated with the EasySep CD4+ T cell isolation kit. Antigen specificity for these receptors is unknown. Receptors were amplified or captured by the immunoSEQ multiplex PCR assay. Drawn from immuneACCESS, this table holds only the in-frame rearrangements with V and J called that TCRdb kept. Clones are partly lost; checked studies trace under half to an unresolved V gene and leave the rest unexplained. The sample records under 65,000 clones, roughly 80% of which are singletons. The ten top clones hold 2.4% of the sample.

The specimen was CD4+ T cells from PBMCs cultured with HCoV-229E spike peptides, collected before COVID-19 vaccination. The cell subset or site label for this specimen denotes: HCoV-229E spike overlapping peptide pool stimulation. The receptors here all came from a human donor who received a COVID-19 vaccine.

The V and J genes are TRBV6-6 and TRBJ1-4, with 8 bases aligning to TRBD1. Germline V lookup: CDR1 MNHNY, CDR2 SVGAGI (reference sequence). This CDR3 is 16 amino acids long. V was clipped by 2 bases and J by 2 bases; unmatched bases: 4. The CDR3 here is CASSYLQGATNEKLFF. In nucleotides, the CDR3 is TGTGCCAGCAGTTACCTTCAGGGGGCCACTAATGAAAAACTGTTTTTT.

The chain joins TRBV5-1 to TRBJ2-5; no clear D. Per germline, CDR1 SGHRS and CDR2 YFSETQ. With 1 base removed from V and 1 base from J, the gap between germline ends came to 11 bases. The CDR3 contains 15 residues. The CDR3 loop reads CASSLYRQRQETQYF. In DNA form, the CDR3 reads TGCGCCAGCAGCTTGTACAGACAACGCCAAGAGACCCAGTACTTC.

This clone was recorded once. The V and J genes are TRBV27 and TRBJ2-4; D not resolved. The CDR3 has 15 amino acids. The V gene lost 3 bases and the J gene lost 2 bases, with 11 bases spanning the gap. The V gene's germline CDR1 is MNHEY and CDR2 SMNVEV (reference sequence). As DNA, the CDR3 is TGTGCCAGCAGTTTCGAGTGGACGACCAAAAACATTCAGTACTTC. Translated: CASSFEWTTKNIQYF.

This clone occurred a few times. The CDR3 nucleotides are TGTGCCAGCAGCTTGGATGGAGGGGTGGTAGTCGGTAACTATGGCTACACCTTC. Encoded protein: CASSLDGGVVVGNYGYTF. V is TRBV5-4 and J is TRBJ1-2; D perhaps matches TRBD1 (5 bases). Trimming cost V 0 bases and J 1 base, with 19 bases left between them. Germline V gene data show CDR1 as SGHNT and CDR2 as YYREEE (reference sequence). The CDR3 has 18 amino acids.

The V call is TRBV18, the J call TRBJ2-2, with 10 bases matching TRBD1. The CDR3 has 16 residues. The V segment lost 4 bases and the J segment 4 bases; nucleotides outside the gene matches: 6. Germline CDR1 and CDR2: KGHSH and LQKENI. This CDR3 is CASSHSGQGFTGELFF. The CDR3, as DNA: TGTGCCAGCTCACATTCGGGACAGGGGTTCACCGGGGAGCTGTTTTTT. Based on the CDR3 plus reference TRBV18 and TRBJ2-2, the full variable domain is NAGVMQNPRHLVRRRGQEARLRCSPMKGHSHVYWYRQLPEEGLKFMVYLQKENIIDESGMPKERFSAEFPKEGPSILRIQQVVRGDSAAYFCASSHSGQGFTGELFFGEGSRLTVL.

The chain employs TRBV6-5 and TRBJ1-6, with TRBD1 matching 8 bases. Germline values: CDR1 MNHEY, CDR2 SVGAGI. Trimming took 6 bases from V and 7 from J; bases not matched to a gene: 5. The CDR3 covers 14 residues. CDR3 sequence: CASRGQGGNSPLHF. In DNA form, the CDR3 reads TGTGCCAGCAGAGGACAGGGAGGAAATTCACCCCTCCACTTT.

The chain is built from TRBV7-6 and TRBJ2-1, with 10 bases aligning to TRBD2. The trim removed 1 base at V and 4 bases at J, leaving 4 bases unmatched. Per the germline V gene, CDR1 is SGHVS and CDR2 is FNYEAQ. CDR3 length: 16 amino acids. CDR3 region: CASSLVGAGGYNEQFF. CDR3 sequence (DNA): TGTGCCAGCAGCTTAGTAGGAGCGGGGGGGTACAATGAGCAGTTCTTC. The whole variable domain, filled in from reference TRBV7-6 and TRBJ2-1, reads GAGVSQSPRYKVTKRGQDVALRCDPISGHVSLYWYRQALGQGPEFLTYFNYEAQQDKSGLPNDRFSAERPEGSISTLTIQRTEQRDSAMYRCASSLVGAGGYNEQFFGPGTRLTVL.

As DNA, the CDR3 is TGTGCCAGCAGTTCCGGGACGGGATACAATGAGCAGTTCTTC. Amino acid sequence: CASSSGTGYNEQFF. This chain links TRBV2 with TRBJ2-1; possibly TRBD1 or TRBD2 for D (5 bases each). CDR3 size: 14 residues. Germline CDR1 reads SNHLY; CDR2 reads FYNNEI. V gave up 5 bases and J gave up 4 bases, with 12 bases separating them.

This clone was counted a few times. The chain carries TRBV5-4 and TRBJ2-2; 7 bases are shared with TRBD2. The V gene's germline CDR1 is SGHNT and CDR2 YYREEE (reference sequence). The CDR3 contains 15 residues. V lost 4 bases to trimming and J lost 5 bases; unmatched junction nucleotides: 8. DNA for the CDR3: TGTGCCAGCAGCCGGGCCCTGGGGGGGACCGGGGAGCTGTTTTTT. This encodes CASSRALGGTGELFF.

This chain uses TRBV12-3 or TRBV12-4 with TRBJ2-1; TRBD2 matches 7 bases. V shed 3 bases, J shed 8 bases, and the junction held 4 bases outside the gene matches. The CDR3 consists of 13 residues. The CDR3 DNA reads as TGTGCCAGCAGTTTGAGGGAGGGAGATGAGCAGTTCTTC. It codes for CASSLREGDEQFF.

This clone appeared a few times. The CDR3 protein is CASSPRTGIRPQHF. In DNA, the CDR3 is TGTGCCAGCTCACCACGTACAGGGATTCGGCCCCAGCATTTT. The chain couples TRBV18 to TRBJ1-5, with a tentative D call TRBD1 (6 bases). V lost 1 base, J lost 9 bases, and 13 bases lay in between. From germline, CDR1 is KGHSH and CDR2 LQKENI. CDR3 length: 14 amino acids. Variable domain in full (rest from reference TRBV18 and TRBJ1-5): NAGVMQNPRHLVRRRGQEARLRCSPMKGHSHVYWYRQLPEEGLKFMVYLQKENIIDESGMPKERFSAEFPKEGPSILRIQQVVRGDSAAYFCASSPRTGIRPQHFGDGTRLSIL.

This clone showed up just once. The V call is TRBV18, the J call TRBJ1-2; 12 bases match TRBD1. V lost 5 bases, J lost 4 bases, and 8 bases stayed unmatched. This CDR3 spans 16 amino acids. From germline, CDR1 is KGHSH and CDR2 LQKENI. The DNA of the CDR3 is TGTGCCAGCTCAACGTCCGGGACAGGGGGCGGCTATGGCTACACCTTC. Translation: CASSTSGTGGGYGYTF.

The rearrangement uses TRBV19 and TRBJ1-3, with D unresolved. Germline V gives CDR1 LNHDA, CDR2 SQIVND (reference sequence). The CDR3 extends over 15 amino acids. V gave up 4 bases and J gave up 2 bases, with 12 bases separating them. In nucleotides, the CDR3 is TGTGCCAGTAGTACCCCCCGGGGAACTGGAAACACCATATATTTT. This sequence encodes CASSTPRGTGNTIYF.

This sequence joins TRBV7-2 and TRBJ1-4; unclear D gene. The germline gives CDR1 SGHTA, CDR2 FQGNSA. CDR3 length: 14 amino acids. Between the trimmed V and J ends, which lost 6 bases and 0 bases, there was a span of 8 bases. This CDR3 reads CASSPVATNEKLFF. DNA for the CDR3: TGTGCCAGCAGTCCCGTTGCAACTAATGAAAAACTGTTTTTT.

The chain joins TRBV2 to TRBJ2-3; no clear D gene. The V and J ends lost 7 bases and 2 bases respectively, with 4 bases between them. Germline V gives CDR1 SNHLY, CDR2 FYNNEI. The CDR3 loop spans 11 amino acids. The CDR3 region is CASTNTDTQYF. CDR3 bases: TGTGCCAGCACCAACACAGATACGCAGTATTTT.

V and J are TRBV5-1 and TRBJ1-4; no firm D call. CDR1 and CDR2 (germline): SGHRS, YFSETQ. Trimming stripped 2 bases from V and 4 bases from J, with 9 bases between. This CDR3 spans 14 amino acids. CDR3 bases: TGCGCCAGCAGCTTACGGACCAATAATGAAAAACTGTTTTTT. The encoded protein is CASSLRTNNEKLFF.

The chain employs TRBV6-5 and TRBJ2-2, with D tentatively TRBD1 or TRBD2 (5 bases each). Germline CDR1 reads MNHEY; CDR2 reads SVGAGI. The CDR3 contains 15 residues. Trimming took off 6 bases at V and 5 bases at J, with 16 bases between the two ends. This chain's CDR3 is CASRIDRLLTGELFF. As DNA, the CDR3 is TGTGCCAGCAGGATCGACAGACTACTAACCGGGGAGCTGTTTTTT.

The chain uses TRBV9 and TRBJ1-2; D is undetermined. Trimming shortened V by 3 bases and J by 1 base, and 4 bases separated the two germline ends. CDR3 length equals 12 residues. Per the germline V gene, CDR1 is SGDLS and CDR2 is YYNGEE. CDR3 residues: CASSAHNYGYTF. The CDR3 region has the DNA TGTGCCAGCAGCGCTCATAACTATGGCTACACCTTC.

The rearrangement uses TRBV7-2 and TRBJ2-3; TRBD2 is a possible D gene (7 bases). In germline, CDR1 is SGHTA, CDR2 FQGNSA. V was trimmed by 3 bases and J by 4 bases, leaving 14 bases between them. The length of the CDR3 is 15 residues. The DNA for the CDR3 is TGTGCCAGCAGCTTGTCCGGGGGGCGCGCAGATACGCAGTATTTT. Protein product: CASSLSGGRADTQYF.

This clone has only one observation. The rearrangement links TRBV18 to TRBJ2-5; the match to TRBD2 covers 10 bases. V gave up 0 bases and J gave up 4 bases; unmatched junction bases: 8. The CDR3 runs to 17 residues. Germline V lookup: CDR1 KGHSH, CDR2 LQKENI. The CDR3 is CASSPPRAGGPGETQYF. The CDR3 nucleotides are TGTGCCAGCTCACCACCGAGAGCGGGGGGGCCAGGAGAGACCCAGTACTTC.

V usage is TRBV14 and J usage is TRBJ1-2, with D hard to call. This CDR3 has 13 amino acids. Germline CDR1 and CDR2: SGHDN and FVKESK. The V and J ends lost 6 bases and 1 base respectively, with 9 bases between them. The CDR3 DNA reads as TGTGCCAGCAGTCCTGGACGTAACTATGGCTACACCTTC. Its protein product is CASSPGRNYGYTF. The variable domain in full, with the rest retrieved from reference TRBV14 and TRBJ1-2, is EAGVTQFPSHSVIEKGQTVTLRCDPISGHDNLYWYRRVMGKEIKFLLHFVKESKQDESGMPNNRFLAERTGGTYSTLKVQPAELEDSGVYFCASSPGRNYGYTFGSGTRLTVV.

This chain connects TRBV7-3 to TRBJ2-3, with TRBD1 identical over 9 bases. The CDR3 is 14 amino acids. V trimming: 5 bases; J trimming: 6 bases; junction bases outside the gene matches: 6. Germline CDR1 and CDR2: SGHTA and FQGTGA. CDR3 DNA sequence: TGTGCCAGCAGCCCGGACAGGGGTGGTGATACGCAGTATTTT. It translates to CASSPDRGGDTQYF.

The rearrangement joins TRBV30 to TRBJ1-2, with D unresolved. CDR1 and CDR2 (germline): GTSNPN, SVGIG (reference sequence). CDR3 size: 13 residues. The V gene lost 0 bases and the J gene lost 0 bases, with 5 bases spanning the gap. The CDR3 DNA is TGTGCCTGGAGTGTAGAGGCTAACTATGGCTACACCTTC. Protein sequence: CAWSVEANYGYTF.

The J gene is TRBJ2-5, the V gene TRBV9; possible D gene TRBD2, 6 bases. The CDR3 extends over 14 amino acids. The V gene's germline CDR1 is SGDLS and CDR2 YYNGEE. V shed 0 bases and J shed 3 bases, with 9 bases lying between them. CDR3 in amino acids: CASSVGGLEETQYF. CDR3 nucleotide sequence: TGTGCCAGCAGCGTAGGGGGACTCGAAGAGACCCAGTACTTC.